This T cell receptor beta chain was recorded in a study of naive CD8 T cells in extremely preterm neonates. Overall study findings and caveats: Compared with all age groups, preterm neonates showed less repertoire richness. Compared with older groups, preterm CDR3s were shorter, with fewer N additions and less trimming. Shared CDR3 nucleotide sequences: preterm over 2.5%, term around 0.38%, children approximately 0.028%, adults 0.01%.

Blood donors were healthy children aged about 15-56 months and healthy nonsmoking adults. The V segment lost 1 base and the J segment 3 bases; nucleotides outside the gene matches: 7. Germline-derived CDR1 and CDR2 are MNHEY and SMNVEV (reference sequence). The CDR3 spans 16 residues. The assay was immunoSEQ multiplex PCR, and TCRdb's table has in-frame clones only and misses some. Here the sample spans approximately 7,900 clones, roughly 98% being singletons. As concerns this clone: Its specificity is not known.

The chain recombines TRBV27 with TRBJ2-7, with 9 bases that match TRBD1. The sequence derives from a human donor in good health. The source material was naive CD8+ T cells from blood. As DNA, the CDR3 is TGTGCCAGCAGTTTATTCCGGACAGGGGTAGTCTACGAGCAGTACTTC. It specifies CASSLFRTGVVYEQYF.